What follows is one T cell receptor beta chain and its context. The V gene's germline CDR1 is ENHRY and CDR2 SYGVKD. V dropped 5 bases and J dropped 5 bases, with 13 bases sitting between them. This CDR3 is 14 amino acids long. This sample was included in a study of blood T cells in healthy people across ages. Next came a second PCR, run for about 6 to 11 cycles, which used a sample-barcoded 5' primer along with a J-beta primer mix. TCRdb independently ran MiXCR on the 5' RACE reads; one entry per CDR3 protein. The table has around 2 million distinct CDR3 sequences, approximately 39% seen once; the top ten hold more than 20%.

This TCR was recovered from a human donor in good health. This chain connects TRBV10-3 to TRBJ2-1; D might be TRBD1 (6 bases). Sequenced: blood. CDR3 coding DNA: TGTGCCATCAGTACAGGGACAAGAGACAATGAGCAGTTCTTC. Its protein product is CAISTGTRDNEQFF.